This TCR beta chain was documented in a study of blood T cell repertoires in COVID-19. Study-wide background: Samples representing acute and convalescent COVID-19 were sourced from the United States, Italy and Spain.

Clones were read by immunoSEQ multiplex PCR, and TCRdb kept only the in-frame ones, dropping some. In the table there are roughly 500,000 clones, about nine tenths of which are singletons. Participants came from about two dozen US areas, aged about 18 to 89 years. Participants' reported clinical history set cohort assignment. The sequence came from an older woman who had recovered from COVID-19. Specimen: PBMCs or T cells enriched from blood (not recorded which).

CDR3 region: CASSLGQASNYGYTF. In nucleotides, the CDR3 is TGTGCCAGCAGCTTGGGACAGGCGTCTAACTATGGCTACACCTTC. The chain is built from TRBV5-6 and TRBJ1-2; a weak D match, TRBD1 (6 bases). The V end lost 0 bases, the J end lost 0 bases, and 9 bases lay between the germline ends. This CDR3 region has 15 residues. Germline assignment: CDR1 SGHDT and CDR2 YYEEEE.